These T cell receptor beta chains were read from a single sample in a study of cytomegalovirus exposure and HLA in healthy donors. Profiled with immunoSEQ multiplex PCR; TCRdb holds only in-frame clones, not every one. There are about 130,000 clones in the sample, with 1.5% to 2% held by the top ten. Sequencing was performed on PBMCs. These receptors all stem from a man younger than 35 in good health and CMV-seronegative. Each CDR3 is given with its conserved first and last residue. Each record gives: CDR3 length, V gene, J gene, D gene, CDR3 protein, CDR3 DNA. The D gene is left open where the match is weak.

length: 19; V: TRBV28; J: TRBJ1-1; D: TRBD1; CDR3: CASSQPSGTGGFWSTEAFF; DNA: TGTGCCAGCAGCCAACCGTCCGGGACAGGGGGTTTTTGGAGCACTGAAGCTTTCTTT
length: 15; V: TRBV5-1; J: TRBJ2-3; D: TRBD1; CDR3: CASSSRGQNSDTQYF; DNA: TGCGCCAGCAGCTCAAGGGGGCAGAATTCAGATACGCAGTATTTT
length: 20; V: TRBV5-1; J: TRBJ1-5; D: NA; CDR3: CASTRLVGSEGPYSNQPQHF; DNA: TGCGCCAGCACCCGATTAGTTGGTTCGGAGGGGCCATATAGCAATCAGCCCCAGCATTTT
length: 13; V: TRBV30; J: TRBJ2-7; D: NA; CDR3: CAWSAGRYAEQYF; DNA: TGTGCCTGGAGCGCGGGCCGTTATGCCGAGCAGTACTTC
length: 15; V: TRBV7-2; J: TRBJ2-3; D: TRBD2; CDR3: CASSKRGGPTDTQYF; DNA: TGTGCCAGCAGCAAACGGGGGGGCCCCACAGATACGCAGTATTTT
length: 15; V: TRBV6-1; J: TRBJ1-1; D: NA; CDR3: CASRGPGPVNTEAFF; DNA: TGTGCCAGCAGGGGGCCGGGTCCTGTGAACACTGAAGCTTTCTTT
length: 14; V: TRBV5-1; J: TRBJ2-7; D: TRBD1; CDR3: CASSSGGSNYEQYF; DNA: TGCGCCAGCAGCTCAGGGGGCAGTAACTACGAGCAGTACTTC
length: 14; V: TRBV7-2; J: TRBJ1-5; D: NA; CDR3: CASSLTGRGQPQHF; DNA: TGTGCCAGCAGCTTAACTGGTAGGGGTCAGCCCCAGCATTTT
length: 15; V: TRBV5-4; J: TRBJ1-1; D: NA; CDR3: CASSPVRQANGEAFF; DNA: TGTGCCAGCAGCCCGGTTCGACAGGCAAACGGTGAAGCTTTCTTT
length: 11; V: TRBV29-1; J: TRBJ2-5; D: NA; CDR3: CSVLQGETQYF; DNA: TGCAGCGTTTTACAGGGCGAGACCCAGTACTTC
length: 15; V: TRBV10-3; J: TRBJ1-1; D: NA; CDR3: CAISGTDLMNTEAFF; DNA: TGTGCCATCAGTGGGACAGACCTCATGAACACTGAAGCTTTCTTT
length: 14; V: TRBV2; J: TRBJ2-2; D: TRBD2; CDR3: CASSFGGITGELFF; DNA: TGTGCCAGCAGTTTCGGGGGGATCACCGGGGAGCTGTTTTTT
length: 13; V: TRBV7-9; J: TRBJ1-1; D: TRBD1; CDR3: CASKPGGNTEAFF; DNA: TGTGCCAGCAAGCCAGGGGGAAACACTGAAGCTTTCTTT
length: 16; V: TRBV6-5; J: TRBJ2-7; D: TRBD1; CDR3: CASSYSGTGNAYEQYF; DNA: TGTGCCAGCAGTTACTCAGGGACAGGCAATGCCTACGAGCAGTACTTC
length: 12; V: TRBV7-2; J: TRBJ2-1; D: NA; CDR3: CASSLGRYEQFF; DNA: TGTGCCAGCAGCTTAGGGCGGTATGAGCAGTTCTTC
length: 17; V: TRBV4-3; J: TRBJ2-2; D: TRBD2; CDR3: CASSSEVAGVNTGELFF; DNA: TGCGCCAGCAGCTCTGAGGTGGCGGGGGTGAACACCGGGGAGCTGTTTTTT
length: 14; V: TRBV6-5; J: TRBJ2-5; D: NA; CDR3: CASRPLGSKETQYF; DNA: TGTGCCAGCCGCCCCTTAGGGAGTAAAGAGACCCAGTACTTC
length: 13; V: TRBV10-3; J: TRBJ1-1; D: NA; CDR3: CAISERGNTEAFF; DNA: TGTGCCATCAGTGAGAGGGGAAACACTGAAGCTTTCTTT
length: 16; V: TRBV28; J: TRBJ1-1; D: NA; CDR3: CASSFGPTGDVTEAFF; DNA: TGTGCCAGCAGTTTTGGGCCGACAGGCGATGTGACTGAAGCTTTCTTT
length: 13; V: TRBV6-6; J: TRBJ2-7; D: NA; CDR3: CASSYPTGGEQYF; DNA: TGTGCCAGCAGTTACCCGACAGGAGGCGAGCAGTACTTC
length: 15; V: TRBV5-1; J: TRBJ2-2; D: NA; CDR3: CASSLVQGPRGELFF; DNA: TGCGCCAGCAGCTTGGTACAGGGCCCGAGGGGGGAGCTGTTTTTT
length: 15; V: TRBV4-3; J: TRBJ2-3; D: NA; CDR3: CASSQEPTSTDTQYF; DNA: TGCGCCAGCAGCCAAGAGCCCACTAGCACAGATACGCAGTATTTT
length: 14; V: TRBV5-1; J: TRBJ2-7; D: NA; CDR3: CASSSDLGAYEQYF; DNA: TGCGCCAGCAGTTCAGACTTGGGAGCCTACGAGCAGTACTTC
length: 13; V: TRBV6-1; J: TRBJ2-7; D: TRBD1; CDR3: CASRETGVYEQYF; DNA: TGTGCCAGCAGGGAAACAGGGGTCTACGAGCAGTACTTC
length: 15; V: TRBV7-2; J: TRBJ1-2; D: NA; CDR3: CASSLALGTSDGYTF; DNA: TGTGCCAGCAGCTTAGCGCTGGGCACCTCGGATGGCTACACCTTC
length: 17; V: TRBV9; J: TRBJ2-2; D: NA; CDR3: CASSGRASGIVTGELFF; DNA: TGTGCCAGCAGCGGACGGGCCTCCGGGATCGTCACCGGGGAGCTGTTTTTT
length: 16; V: TRBV5-6; J: TRBJ1-1; D: TRBD1; CDR3: CASSPGTGLSGTEAFF; DNA: TGTGCCAGCAGCCCCGGGACAGGGCTTTCAGGTACTGAAGCTTTCTTT
length: 15; V: TRBV30; J: TRBJ1-5; D: TRBD1; CDR3: CAWSEDRYSNQPQHF; DNA: TGTGCCTGGAGCGAGGACAGGTATAGCAATCAGCCCCAGCATTTT
length: 15; V: TRBV13; J: TRBJ1-1; D: TRBD1; CDR3: CASSYYRDRATEAFF; DNA: TGTGCCAGCAGCTATTACCGGGACAGGGCCACTGAAGCTTTCTTT
length: 17; V: TRBV11-3; J: TRBJ2-3; D: TRBD1; CDR3: CASSRGDRGRSTDTQYF; DNA: TGTGCCAGCAGCCGAGGGGACAGGGGGCGCAGCACAGATACGCAGTATTTT
length: 16; V: TRBV2; J: TRBJ2-5; D: NA; CDR3: CASSEGVETVKETQYF; DNA: TGTGCCAGCAGTGAAGGTGTGGAAACAGTAAAAGAGACCCAGTACTTC
length: 13; V: TRBV4-3; J: TRBJ2-5; D: NA; CDR3: CASSQDPGETQYF; DNA: TGCGCCAGCAGCCAAGATCCGGGGGAGACCCAGTACTTC
length: 16; V: TRBV7-2; J: TRBJ1-4; D: TRBD1; CDR3: CASSFQGGQSNEKLFF; DNA: TGTGCCAGCAGTTTCCAAGGGGGACAGAGTAATGAAAAACTGTTTTTT
length: 15; V: TRBV9; J: TRBJ1-1; D: TRBD1; CDR3: CASSVVETGGTEAFF; DNA: TGTGCCAGCAGCGTAGTTGAGACAGGGGGCACTGAAGCTTTCTTT
length: 14; V: TRBV28; J: TRBJ1-2; D: TRBD1; CDR3: CASSRQGTNYGYTF; DNA: TGTGCCAGCAGTCGACAGGGAACTAACTATGGCTACACCTTC
length: 15; V: TRBV5-1; J: TRBJ1-1; D: NA; CDR3: CASSLAGVLNTEAFF; DNA: TGCGCCAGCAGCTTAGCAGGGGTCTTAAACACTGAAGCTTTCTTT
length: 16; V: TRBV7-2; J: TRBJ2-2; D: NA; CDR3: CASSLGRGLHTGELFF; DNA: TGTGCCAGCAGCTTAGGGAGAGGGTTACACACCGGGGAGCTGTTTTTT
length: 18; V: TRBV28; J: TRBJ2-5; D: NA; CDR3: CASSHEGGRGIQEETQYF; DNA: TGTGCCAGCAGTCACGAGGGGGGGCGAGGGATTCAGGAGGAGACCCAGTACTTC
length: 13; V: TRBV5-1; J: TRBJ1-1; D: TRBD1; CDR3: CASSPGTAIEAFF; DNA: TGCGCCAGCAGCCCGGGGACAGCCATTGAAGCTTTCTTT
length: 14; V: TRBV7-6; J: TRBJ2-5; D: NA; CDR3: CASSPQRRGETQYF; DNA: TGTGCCAGCAGCCCCCAGCGGCGGGGAGAGACCCAGTACTTC
length: 13; V: TRBV9; J: TRBJ2-1; D: TRBD2; CDR3: CASTASGVNEQFF; DNA: TGTGCCAGCACGGCTAGCGGGGTTAATGAGCAGTTCTTC
length: 14; V: TRBV27; J: TRBJ2-1; D: TRBD2; CDR3: CASSWGLAGAEQFF; DNA: TGTGCCAGCAGTTGGGGACTAGCGGGGGCAGAGCAGTTCTTC
length: 13; V: TRBV5-6; J: TRBJ1-1; D: NA; CDR3: CASSSGTGDRAFF; DNA: TGTGCCAGCAGCTCCGGGACGGGGGATAGGGCTTTCTTT